This note documents a single T cell receptor (beta chain) sequence. Sequencing used immunoSEQ multiplex PCR; TCRdb keeps in-frame clones, though not all of them. Of tens of thousands of clones listed, approximately 80% are singletons. These data are taken from a study of blood T cell repertoires in COVID-19. V was shortened by 5 bases and J by 2 bases, with 14 bases between the two germline ends. The length of the CDR3 is 15 residues. Germline V gives CDR1 SGHAT, CDR2 FQNNGV. What was sequenced was peripheral blood. The receptor was derived from a man aged 60-69 years with acute or convalescent COVID-19. The V call is TRBV11-2, the J call TRBJ2-3, with D perhaps TRBD2 (5 bases). The CDR3 DNA follows: TGTGCCAGCAGCCCCCGGACTGCCCTCACAGATACGCAGTATTTT. Translation gives CASSPRTALTDTQYF.